The 17 T cell receptor beta chains listed next were all sequenced from one sample in a study of blood T cell repertoires in COVID-19. Clones were sequenced by immunoSEQ multiplex PCR, and TCRdb holds only the in-frame ones, with some missing. The sample has about 290,000 clones, roughly 90% seen once. Sequencing was performed on peripheral blood. These receptors all stem from a woman between 25 and 40 years old with COVID-19, enrolled during active disease.

The chain recombines TRBV6-5 with TRBJ2-1, with D perhaps TRBD2 (5 bases). V lost 2 bases to trimming and J lost 7 bases, with 18 bases between them. The CDR3 extends over 16 amino acids. Germline CDR1 is MNHEY and CDR2 is SVGAGI. The CDR3 coding sequence is TGTGCCAGCAGTTACGCCCGGGGTAGCGTCCGGAATGAGCAGTTCTTC. The encoded protein is CASSYARGSVRNEQFF.

This chain's CDR3 is CASSYGAVYEQYF. CDR3 nucleotide sequence: TGTGCCAGCAGTTACGGGGCAGTTTACGAGCAGTACTTC. The chain has TRBV6-2 or TRBV6-3 and TRBJ2-7; tentatively, D is TRBD1 (5 bases). This CDR3 is built from 13 residues. Per germline, CDR1 MNHEY and CDR2 SVGEGT. The V and J ends lost 2 bases and 4 bases respectively, with 9 bases between them.

The J gene is TRBJ2-1, the V gene TRBV18, with TRBD2 as a possible D gene (6 bases). Germline V gene lookup returns CDR1 KGHSH and CDR2 LQKENI. The length of the CDR3 is 14 residues. V lost 6 bases and J lost 6, with 15 bases in between. CDR3 DNA: TGTGCCAGCTCTCACCGGGACTCTACCAATGAGCAGTTCTTC. It codes for CASSHRDSTNEQFF.

V is TRBV5-1 and J is TRBJ2-5; 7 bases are shared with TRBD2. The CDR3 has 16 residues. Germline V gene lookup returns CDR1 SGHRS and CDR2 YFSETQ. J lost 1 base, V lost 4 bases, and 10 bases had no gene match. The CDR3, as DNA: TGCGCCAGCAGCCTTGTCTCGGGGGGATTCCAAGAGACCCAGTACTTC. It translates to CASSLVSGGFQETQYF.

The chain couples TRBV25-1 to TRBJ1-6, with 7 bases matching TRBD1. Germline-derived CDR1 and CDR2 are MGHDK and SYGVNS. The CDR3 is 13 residues long. V was clipped by 8 bases and J by 10 bases; unmatched bases: 8. The CDR3 region is CASRLTGISPLHF. CDR3 DNA sequence: TGTGCCAGCCGTTTGACAGGGATATCACCCCTCCACTTT.

This sequence joins TRBV25-1 and TRBJ1-1; 10 bases line up with TRBD1. The CDR3 length is 14 residues. Germline V gives CDR1 MGHDK, CDR2 SYGVNS. V was pared by 3 bases and J by 4 bases, with 2 bases of the junction left unmatched. CDR3 amino acids: CASSDRTGGTEAFF. The CDR3 bases are TGTGCCAGCAGTGACCGGACAGGGGGCACTGAAGCTTTCTTT.

V usage is TRBV6-2 or TRBV6-3 and J usage is TRBJ2-1; 11 bases line up with TRBD2. V dropped 6 bases and J dropped 9; count of bases not matched to a gene: 7. Germline loops: CDR1 MNHEY, CDR2 SVGEGT. The CDR3 length is 14 residues. The CDR3 DNA reads TGTGCCAGCAGCGTTAGCGGGGGGGCATCTGAGCAGTTCTTC. Its protein product is CASSVSGGASEQFF.

The chain uses TRBV7-9 and TRBJ2-1; 7 positions match TRBD2. Germline V gives CDR1 SEHNR, CDR2 FQNEAQ (reference sequence). CDR3 length equals 14 residues. With V trimmed by 10 bases and J by 3 bases, 9 bases remained unmatched. The CDR3 DNA reads TGTGCCAACCAGCGAGCGGGGATCTACAATGAGCAGTTCTTC. Translation: CANQRAGIYNEQFF.

This sequence joins TRBV27 and TRBJ2-4; tentatively, D is TRBD1 (5 bases). CDR1 and CDR2 from the germline V gene are MNHEY and SMNVEV (reference sequence). The V end was cut by 3 bases, the J end by 6 bases, with 9 bases between. The length of the CDR3 is 13 residues. This CDR3 reads CASSFSGSNIQYF. Written as DNA, the CDR3 is TGTGCCAGCAGTTTCTCAGGGTCAAACATTCAGTACTTC.

The chain links TRBV27 to TRBJ1-1, with 9 bases that match TRBD1. The junction had 4 bases not matched to a gene; V was cut back by 2 bases and J by 0 bases. In germline, CDR1 is MNHEY, CDR2 SMNVEV (reference sequence). The CDR3 is 16 amino acids. The DNA of the CDR3 is TGTGCCAGCAGTTTACCGTGGACAGGGGTGAACACTGAAGCTTTCTTT. This gives the protein CASSLPWTGVNTEAFF.

The chain employs TRBV7-6 and TRBJ1-3; D is unresolved. This CDR3 spans 15 amino acids. Germline-derived CDR1 and CDR2 are SGHVS and FNYEAQ. V lost 1 base to trimming and J lost 0 bases, with 7 bases between them. The CDR3 sequence is CASSLGRHSGNTIYF. Written as DNA, the CDR3 is TGTGCCAGCAGCTTAGGCAGGCACTCTGGAAACACCATATATTTT.

The V gene is TRBV7-9, the J gene TRBJ2-7, with 8 bases matching TRBD2. Germline V gives CDR1 SEHNR, CDR2 FQNEAQ (reference sequence). This CDR3 is 15 amino acids long. V shed 8 bases, J shed 4 bases, and the junction held 13 bases outside the gene matches. CDR3 sequence: CASDPGRGVFYEQYF. CDR3 nucleotide sequence: TGTGCCAGCGACCCCGGGCGGGGGGTATTTTACGAGCAGTACTTC.

The table lists this clone with a few counts. The CDR3 protein is CATSPLRPRGNTEAFF. CDR3 nucleotide sequence: TGTGCCACCAGCCCGCTCCGTCCAAGGGGCAACACTGAAGCTTTCTTT. The rearrangement joins TRBV15 to TRBJ1-1; D is perhaps TRBD1 (5 bases). From germline, CDR1 is LNHNV and CDR2 YYDKDF (reference sequence). Trimming took off 5 bases at V and 2 bases at J, with 18 bases between the two ends. The CDR3 contains 16 residues.

This sequence joins TRBV19 and TRBJ2-2; 7 bases match TRBD1. The CDR3 is 16 amino acids. V dropped 1 base and J dropped 1; count of bases not matched to a gene: 3. Germline CDR1 LNHDA, CDR2 SQIVND (reference sequence). CDR3 sequence: CASSIVGTENTGELFF. The CDR3 nucleotides are TGTGCCAGTAGTATAGTTGGGACAGAGAACACCGGGGAGCTGTTTTTT.

This chain uses TRBV6-5 with TRBJ1-1; 9 bases match TRBD1. The CDR3 totals 15 residues. The V segment lost 7 bases and the J segment 5 bases; nucleotides outside the gene matches: 11. CDR1 and CDR2 from the germline V gene are MNHEY and SVGAGI. CDR3 region: CASTHRTGGVTEAFF. The CDR3 region has the DNA TGTGCCAGCACCCACCGTACAGGGGGCGTTACTGAAGCTTTCTTT.

The chain has TRBV10-1 and TRBJ2-7; D is unclear. CDR1 WNHNN and CDR2 SYGVQD come from the germline V gene (reference sequence). Trimming shortened V by 4 bases and J by 2 bases, and 12 bases separated the two germline ends. This CDR3 comprises 14 residues. Here the CDR3 reads CASSAAQKAYEQYF. For the CDR3, the DNA is TGCGCCAGCAGTGCGGCACAGAAAGCCTACGAGCAGTACTTC.

This clone was counted once. V and J are TRBV19 and TRBJ1-6, with 8 bases fitting TRBD1. Looked up from germline, CDR1 is LNHDA and CDR2 is SQIVND (reference sequence). J was trimmed by 7 bases and V by 5 bases; bases with no gene match: 4. This CDR3 is built from 14 residues. The CDR3 spells CASSGDRWNSPLHF. The CDR3 bases are TGTGCCAGTAGTGGGGACAGGTGGAATTCACCCCTCCACTTT.